This T cell receptor beta chain was documented in a study of cytotoxic CD8 clonotypes in ibrutinib-treated CLL. Study context: Enrolment comprised over ten relapsed/refractory and roughly 15 treatment-naive patients; under 18 were IGHV unmutated. Findings of the study overall: Public clonotypes, rarely seen, contracted or held steady on treatment. Clonality was higher at baseline than in age-matched healthy donors and tracked circulating CD8+ T-cell counts.

Points on this clone: Its antigen is still unknown.

The data were produced by immunoSEQ multiplex PCR, yet TCRdb's version contains in-frame clones alone and is incomplete. Among 200,000 to 250,000 clones listed, roughly 79% were seen once. This CDR3 is 14 amino acids long. Per germline, CDR1 SGHDT and CDR2 YYEEEE. Between the trimmed V and J ends, which lost 0 bases and 7 bases, there was a span of 11 bases. This TCR derives from a human donor with chronic lymphocytic leukemia. V and J are TRBV5-6 and TRBJ1-3; D gene ambiguous. Sequenced here: PBMCs, sampled after 12 months of ibrutinib treatment. CDR3 sequence (DNA): TGTGCCAGCAGCTTGGGGCAGCGCGGGAACACCATATATTTT. Its translation is CASSLGQRGNTIYF.